Listed below are T cell receptor beta chains from one sample, sequenced in a study of spatial heterogeneity in lung cancer. TCRdb recomputed calls from the 5' RACE reads with MiXCR, one row per CDR3 protein. The sample contains about 40,000 distinct CDR3 sequences, around 5.2% of which appear only once. Sequencing used PBMCs, obtained at surgery. The source of these receptors is a female donor with early-stage non-small cell lung cancer. Each CDR3 is given with its conserved first and last residue. A D gene is named only where the DNA matches it firmly. Expanded clones are given a class, and other clones once, few, many or no size at all.

D,size,J,V,CDR3,DNA
.,few,TRBJ2-2,TRBV12-3/TRBV12-4,CASSLLAGGGGELFF,TGTGCCAGCAGTTTACTCGCCGGGGGCGGCGGGGAGCTGTTTTTT
.,many,TRBJ1-1,TRBV5-1,CASSLDGSTEAFF,TGCGCCAGCAGCTTGGATGGGAGCACTGAAGCTTTCTTT
.,many,TRBJ2-6,TRBV29-1,CSVSLEGDGANVLTF,TGCAGCGTTTCTCTGGAGGGGGACGGGGCCAACGTCCTGACTTTC
.,.,TRBJ1-1,TRBV12-3/TRBV12-4,CASSLRREPNTEAFF,TGTGCCAGCAGTCTCAGGAGGGAGCCAAACACTGAAGCTTTCTTT
TRBD1,many,TRBJ2-1,TRBV11-3,CASSLDPRTGVLEQFF,TGTGCCAGCAGCTTAGATCCCCGGACAGGGGTTCTTGAGCAGTTCTTC
.,.,TRBJ1-5,TRBV2,CASSEEQAQPQHF,TGTGCCAGCAGTGAAGAGCAGGCCCAGCCCCAGCATTTT
TRBD2,many,TRBJ2-1,TRBV7-9,CASSLGVGIAGASYNEQFF,TGTGCCAGCAGCTTAGGAGTTGGGATAGCGGGGGCGAGCTACAATGAGCAGTTCTTC
.,many,TRBJ2-1,TRBV6-5,CASSSAMSSYNEQFF,TGTGCCAGCAGTTCTGCGATGAGCTCCTACAATGAGCAGTTCTTC
.,many,TRBJ2-1,TRBV7-9,CASSNWDRNEQFF,TGTGCCAGCAGCAATTGGGACCGCAATGAGCAGTTCTTC
TRBD1,.,TRBJ1-2,TRBV28,CASRHGTGVANYGYTF,TGTGCCAGCAGGCACGGGACAGGGGTAGCTAACTATGGCTACACCTTC
.,few,TRBJ1-5,TRBV4-2,CASSPLGLSNQPQHF,TGTGCCAGCAGCCCCTTGGGCCTTAGCAATCAGCCCCAGCATTTT
.,.,TRBJ2-7,TRBV6-6,CASSRGQGEQYF,TGTGCCAGCAGCAGAGGGCAGGGCGAGCAGTACTTC
.,many,TRBJ2-7,TRBV19,CASSIFEGPYEQYF,TGTGCCAGTAGTATCTTTGAGGGGCCATACGAGCAGTACTTC
.,few,TRBJ1-1,TRBV7-9,CASSLQGSHTEAFF,TGTGCCAGCAGCTTGCAGGGGTCCCACACTGAAGCTTTCTTT
.,few,TRBJ2-5,TRBV6-2/TRBV6-3,CASSWGQRETQYF,TGTGCCAGCAGTTGGGGACAACGAGAGACCCAGTACTTC
.,many,TRBJ1-5,TRBV19,CASSIRENQPQHF,TGTGCCAGTAGTATACGTGAAAATCAGCCCCAGCATTTT
.,many,TRBJ2-3,TRBV15,CATAGDPDPSTDTQYF,TGTGCCACCGCCGGGGACCCGGACCCTAGCACAGATACGCAGTATTTT